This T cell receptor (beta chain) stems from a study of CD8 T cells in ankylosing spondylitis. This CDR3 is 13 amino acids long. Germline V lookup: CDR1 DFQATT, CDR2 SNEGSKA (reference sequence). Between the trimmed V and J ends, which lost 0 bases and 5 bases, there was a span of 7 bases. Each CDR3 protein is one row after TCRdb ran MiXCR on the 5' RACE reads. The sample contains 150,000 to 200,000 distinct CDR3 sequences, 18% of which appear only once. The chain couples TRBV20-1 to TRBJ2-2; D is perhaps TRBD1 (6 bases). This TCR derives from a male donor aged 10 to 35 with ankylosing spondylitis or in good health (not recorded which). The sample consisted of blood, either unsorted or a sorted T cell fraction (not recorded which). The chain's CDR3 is CSAREQGTGELFF. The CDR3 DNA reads TGCAGTGCTAGAGAACAGGGAACCGGGGAGCTGTTTTTT.